Shown below are 22 T cell receptor beta chains from a single sample sequenced in a study of cytomegalovirus exposure and HLA in healthy donors. PCR involved 60 Vbeta and 13 Jbeta primers. The method was immunoSEQ multiplex PCR; TCRdb's version includes in-frame clones alone and lacks a portion of them. The sample shows some 170,000 clones, about two thirds of them seen only once. The sequenced material came from PBMCs. Every receptor here comes from a woman in her thirties in good health and CMV-seronegative.

The rearrangement links TRBV19 to TRBJ1-5; maybe TRBD1 (6 bases). The V end was cut by 5 bases, the J end by 5 bases, with 13 bases between. The germline gives CDR1 LNHDA, CDR2 SQIVND (reference sequence). The CDR3 extends over 14 amino acids. The CDR3 spells CASSREGGDQPQHF. As DNA, the CDR3 is TGTGCCAGTAGTCGGGAGGGGGGCGATCAGCCCCAGCATTTT.

The rearrangement joins TRBV28 to TRBJ2-7; 7 nucleotides line up with TRBD2. Germline assignment: CDR1 MDHEN and CDR2 SYDVKM. V gave up 6 bases and J gave up 3 bases; unmatched junction bases: 5. CDR3 length equals 13 residues. In DNA, the CDR3 is TGTGCCAGCAGCCTGACTAGCCTCTACGAGCAGTACTTC. The encoded protein is CASSLTSLYEQYF.

This sequence joins TRBV7-2 and TRBJ2-5; D gene uncertain. CDR1 SGHTA and CDR2 FQGNSA come from the germline V gene. V gave up 1 base and J gave up 4 bases, with 10 bases separating them. CDR3 length: 14 amino acids. The CDR3 spells CASSLVPQSETQYF. CDR3 in DNA: TGTGCCAGCAGCTTAGTACCTCAGTCAGAGACCCAGTACTTC.

This clone was counted once. V is TRBV29-1 and J is TRBJ2-3; a possible D gene is TRBD1 (6 bases). The germline gives CDR1 SQVTM, CDR2 ANQGSEA. Trimming shortened V by 4 bases and J by 0 bases, and 20 bases separated the two germline ends. CDR3 length: 17 residues. CDR3 DNA: TGCAGCGTTGGAACAGGGATCTCCTCTCCTAGCACAGATACGCAGTATTTT. Protein sequence: CSVGTGISSPSTDTQYF.

As to this clone: At one end the junction does not follow the germline gene, possibly because of a read error. The chain employs TRBV29-1 and TRBJ1-4, with TRBD1 as a possible D gene (5 bases). Germline V gene lookup returns CDR1 SQVTM and CDR2 ANQGSEA. This CDR3 region has 13 residues. CDR3 bases: TGCAGCGTTAAAGACAGAGCGAATGAAAAACTGTTTTTT. Translated, it gives CSVKDRANEKLFF.

The J gene is TRBJ2-5, the V gene TRBV4-3, with 10 bases matching TRBD2. The CDR3 loop spans 15 amino acids. Germline CDR1 is LGHNA and CDR2 is YSLEER. The V segment lost 4 bases and the J segment 4 bases; nucleotides outside the gene matches: 6. The CDR3 spells CASSLEAGGGETQYF. The CDR3 DNA reads as TGCGCCAGCAGCCTCGAAGCGGGGGGGGGAGAGACCCAGTACTTC.

The gene calls are TRBV7-2 and TRBJ1-2; 10 bases map to TRBD1. The CDR3 loop spans 15 amino acids. Germline V gene sequence: CDR1 SGHTA, CDR2 FQGNSA. Trimming took 4 bases from V and 1 from J; bases not matched to a gene: 3. The CDR3 DNA reads TGTGCCAGCAGCTACGACAGGGGGCTTAACTATGGCTACACCTTC. Protein: CASSYDRGLNYGYTF. The full variable domain, completed using reference TRBV7-2 and TRBJ1-2, is GAGVSQSPSNKVTEKGKDVELRCDPISGHTALYWYRQSLGQGLEFLIYFQGNSAPDKSGLPSDRFSAERTGGSVSTLTIQRTQQEDSAVYLCASSYDRGLNYGYTFGSGTRLTVV.

This clone was observed a handful of times. The chain is built from TRBV19 and TRBJ1-6; 9 bases match TRBD1. V dropped 7 bases and J dropped 4; count of bases not matched to a gene: 5. The germline V gene has CDR1 LNHDA and CDR2 SQIVND (reference sequence). The CDR3 is 15 amino acids. CDR3 residues: CASTRDRVYNSPLHF. CDR3 nucleotide sequence: TGTGCCAGTACCCGGGACAGGGTTTATAATTCACCCCTCCACTTT. The whole variable domain, filled in from reference TRBV19 and TRBJ1-6, reads DGGITQSPKYLFRKEGQNVTLSCEQNLNHDAMYWYRQDPGQGLRLIYYSQIVNDFQKGDIAEGYSVSREKKESFPLTVTSAQKNPTAFYLCASTRDRVYNSPLHFGNGTRLTVT.

The chain recombines TRBV6-4 with TRBJ2-7; D is possibly TRBD2 (5 bases). V lost 0 bases and J 6 bases, leaving 12 bases between the germline ends. CDR1 MRHNA and CDR2 SNTAGT come from the germline V gene. This CDR3 spans 14 amino acids. DNA of the CDR3: TGTGCCAGCAGTGACTCAGCGGAGAGTGGCGAGCAGTACTTC. This sequence encodes CASSDSAESGEQYF.

The chain couples TRBV5-1 to TRBJ1-3; D is possibly TRBD1 (6 bases). V lost 4 bases and J lost 2, with 13 bases in between. Germline CDR1 reads SGHRS; CDR2 reads YFSETQ. The CDR3 runs to 15 residues. The CDR3: CASSSLPGAGNTIYF. CDR3 coding DNA: TGCGCCAGCAGCAGCCTTCCAGGGGCTGGAAACACCATATATTTT.

The chain combines TRBV28 with TRBJ2-7; 7 bases are shared with TRBD2. The CDR3 is 14 residues long. CDR1 is MDHEN, CDR2 SYDVKM, per germline. Trimming took 5 bases from V and 7 from J; bases not matched to a gene: 11. The CDR3 nucleotides read TGTGCCAGCAGTCTAGGGGCGGGAGAAGAAGAGCAGTACTTC. The encoded protein is CASSLGAGEEEQYF.

V and J are TRBV7-2 and TRBJ2-5; D may be TRBD1 (6 bases). V shed 5 bases and J shed 2 bases, with 12 bases lying between them. Germline V CDR1 and CDR2: SGHTA, FQGNSA. The CDR3 sequence is 14 residues long. The CDR3 reads CASSLQGWQETQYF. CDR3 DNA sequence: TGTGCCAGCAGCCTCCAGGGGTGGCAAGAGACCCAGTACTTC.

This sequence joins TRBV7-3 and TRBJ2-3; D is possibly TRBD2 (5 bases). The CDR3 runs to 14 residues. V lost 3 bases and J lost 2, with 9 bases in between. Germline-derived CDR1 and CDR2 are SGHTA and FQGTGA. The CDR3 region is CASSFEGSTDTQYF. DNA of the CDR3: TGTGCCAGCAGCTTCGAGGGTTCCACAGATACGCAGTATTTT.

The sample holds one count of this clone. The chain uses TRBV29-1 and TRBJ1-4, with D tentatively TRBD1 (6 bases). The length of the CDR3 is 14 residues. Germline values: CDR1 SQVTM, CDR2 ANQGSEA. V was cut by 5 bases and J by 3 bases, with 13 bases left in between. Here the CDR3 reads CSVIGGQSNEKLFF. The CDR3 DNA sequence: TGCAGCGTTATAGGGGGACAATCTAATGAAAAACTGTTTTTT.

Only one count was recorded for this clone. The chain employs TRBV4-2 and TRBJ2-1, with 8 positions matching TRBD2. Unmatched junction bases numbered 13, after V lost 4 bases and J lost 8 bases. The CDR3 totals 16 residues. Germline CDR1 LGHNA, CDR2 YNFKEQ. In DNA, the CDR3 is TGTGCCAGCAGCCTCGGAGGCGGGGGGCCGGTGTATGAGCAGTTCTTC. This sequence encodes CASSLGGGGPVYEQFF.

The chain combines TRBV7-9 with TRBJ2-1; 8 bases agree with TRBD1. Germline V gene data show CDR1 as SEHNR and CDR2 as FQNEAQ (reference sequence). The CDR3 has 15 residues. Germline trimming cut 5 bases from V and 6 bases from J; bases unmatched to any gene: 9. Written as DNA, the CDR3 is TGTGCCAGCAGCCCTCGACAGGGGAGTGTCAATGAGCAGTTCTTC. Its protein product is CASSPRQGSVNEQFF.

The V and J genes are TRBV7-2 and TRBJ2-5, with D possibly TRBD2 on 5 matching bases. CDR3 size: 14 residues. Germline CDR1 is SGHTA and CDR2 is FQGNSA. Trimming left V 2 bases short and J 1 base short, with 8 bases between. DNA for the CDR3: TGTGCCAGCAGCTTAAGCGGACTCCAAGAGACCCAGTACTTC. Translated: CASSLSGLQETQYF.

The V gene is TRBV19, the J gene TRBJ1-5; D might be TRBD1 (6 bases). The ends were cut back, 4 bases at V and 2 bases at J, with 15 bases in the middle. This CDR3 has 16 amino acids. CDR1 is LNHDA, CDR2 SQIVND, per germline (reference sequence). The CDR3 DNA is TGTGCCAGTAGTACCTTACAGGGAAAAGGCAATCAGCCCCAGCATTTT. This codes for CASSTLQGKGNQPQHF. Full variable domain (outside the CDR3, taken from reference TRBV19 and TRBJ1-5): DGGITQSPKYLFRKEGQNVTLSCEQNLNHDAMYWYRQDPGQGLRLIYYSQIVNDFQKGDIAEGYSVSREKKESFPLTVTSAQKNPTAFYLCASSTLQGKGNQPQHFGDGTRLSIL.

The genes are TRBV28 and TRBJ1-2; D gene unclear. The CDR3 sequence is 11 residues long. With 6 bases removed from V and 7 bases from J, the gap between germline ends came to 9 bases. Germline loops: CDR1 MDHEN, CDR2 SYDVKM. The CDR3 region is CASSSLSGYTF. CDR3 DNA sequence: TGTGCCAGCAGCTCTCTGAGTGGCTACACCTTC.

This chain links TRBV28 with TRBJ1-5, with 7 bases identical to TRBD1. The germline gives CDR1 MDHEN, CDR2 SYDVKM. The CDR3 is 15 amino acids. J gave up 2 bases and V 5 bases, and 6 bases lay outside the gene matches. The CDR3 nucleotides are TGTGCCAGCAGTCCAGGACAGGACCGCAATCAGCCCCAGCATTTT. Encoded protein: CASSPGQDRNQPQHF.

V gene TRBV7-2 combines with J gene TRBJ2-7, with 8 nucleotides matching TRBD2. The CDR3 spans 16 residues. CDR1 SGHTA and CDR2 FQGNSA come from the germline V gene. V trimming: 5 bases; J trimming: 2 bases; junction bases outside the gene matches: 11. The CDR3 sequence: CASSPTSGRNPYEQYF. CDR3 coding DNA: TGTGCCAGCAGCCCTACTAGCGGCCGAAACCCCTACGAGCAGTACTTC.

The V call is TRBV28, the J call TRBJ2-2; D gene unclear. The CDR3 spans 14 residues. Germline V gene lookup returns CDR1 MDHEN and CDR2 SYDVKM. The V end was cut by 5 bases, the J end by 2 bases, with 9 bases between. CDR3 amino acids: CASSIQINTGELFF. The CDR3 nucleotides read TGTGCCAGCAGTATCCAAATTAACACCGGGGAGCTGTTTTTT.